The source of this T cell receptor (beta chain) is a study of neoadjuvant anti-PD-1 for oral cavity cancer. The study, taken as a whole, reports: Only three patients per response group were TCR-analyzed; validation needed.

Stage II-IVA oral cavity squamous cell carcinoma was new and untreated by systemic or radiation therapy. Germline V lookup: CDR1 SGHRS, CDR2 YFSETQ. The germline V and J ends were trimmed by 3 bases and 2 bases, with 17 bases remaining between them. The CDR3 totals 16 residues. With respect to this clone: The antigen remains unidentified.

Data came from immunoSEQ multiplex PCR; TCRdb stores just in-frame clones and leaves some out. The top ten hold about 6.5% of the sample, which has under 7,500 clones, about 54% seen once. The material sequenced was tumor tissue, taken before nivolumab (anti-PD-1) treatment. This chain connects TRBV5-1 to TRBJ1-1; D may be TRBD1 (5 bases). This TCR was recovered from a person aged 35 to 85 with oral cavity squamous cell carcinoma. The CDR3 loop is CASSSEGRPGNTEAFF. The CDR3 DNA follows: TGCGCCAGCAGCTCGGAGGGACGACCGGGTAACACTGAAGCTTTCTTT.